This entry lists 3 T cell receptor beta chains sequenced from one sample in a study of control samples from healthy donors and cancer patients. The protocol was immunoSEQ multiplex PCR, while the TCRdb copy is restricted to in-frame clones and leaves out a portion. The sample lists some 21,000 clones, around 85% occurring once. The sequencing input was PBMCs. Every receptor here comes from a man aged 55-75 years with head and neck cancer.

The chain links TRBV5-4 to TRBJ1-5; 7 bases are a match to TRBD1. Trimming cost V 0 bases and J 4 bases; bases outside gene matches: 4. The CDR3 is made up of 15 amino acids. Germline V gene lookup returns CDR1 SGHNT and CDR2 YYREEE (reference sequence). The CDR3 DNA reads TGTGCCAGCAGCTTGGGTGGGACAGAAAATCAGCCCCAGCATTTT. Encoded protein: CASSLGGTENQPQHF.

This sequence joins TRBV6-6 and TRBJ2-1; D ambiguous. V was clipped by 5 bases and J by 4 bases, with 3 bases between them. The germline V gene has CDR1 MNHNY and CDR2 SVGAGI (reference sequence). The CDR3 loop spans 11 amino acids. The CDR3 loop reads CASSVYNEQFF. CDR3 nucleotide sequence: TGTGCCAGCAGTGTGTACAATGAGCAGTTCTTC.

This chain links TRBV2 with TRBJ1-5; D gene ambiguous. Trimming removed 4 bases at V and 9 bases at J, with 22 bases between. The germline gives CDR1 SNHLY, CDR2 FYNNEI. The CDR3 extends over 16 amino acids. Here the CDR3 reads CASSARAEPIARPQHF. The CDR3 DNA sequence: TGTGCCAGCAGTGCTAGGGCAGAACCTATAGCACGGCCCCAGCATTTT.